The rows below give T cell receptor beta chains drawn from one sample of a study of blood T cell repertoires in COVID-19. The protocol was immunoSEQ multiplex PCR, while the TCRdb copy is restricted to in-frame clones and leaves out a portion. The repertoire has under 130,000 clones, about 80% of them found once; the top ten carry 15% to 20%. Source material: peripheral blood. All receptors come from a woman in her seventies with acute or convalescent COVID-19. CDR3s include the opening cysteine and the closing phenylalanine or tryptophan. Fields, in order: V gene, D gene, clone size, J gene, CDR3 protein, CDR3 DNA. A D gene is named only where the DNA matches it firmly. Clone size is given for some rows only: seen once, a few or many times, or a class if the clone is expanded.

V gene: TRBV5-1
D gene: .
clone size: .
J gene: TRBJ2-1
CDR3 protein: CASSLDGGQPNEQFF
CDR3 DNA: TGCGCCAGCAGCCTGGACGGGGGTCAACCCAATGAGCAGTTCTTC

V gene: TRBV10-3
D gene: .
clone size: .
J gene: TRBJ2-7
CDR3 protein: CAISETPDEQYF
CDR3 DNA: TGTGCCATCAGTGAGACCCCAGACGAGCAGTACTTC

V gene: TRBV18
D gene: .
clone size: few
J gene: TRBJ1-1
CDR3 protein: CASSRLVDTEAFF
CDR3 DNA: TGTGCCAGCTCGCGACTTGTGGACACTGAAGCTTTCTTT

V gene: TRBV2
D gene: .
clone size: .
J gene: TRBJ1-1
CDR3 protein: CASSVLGSRTEAFF
CDR3 DNA: TGTGCCAGCAGTGTTTTGGGGAGTAGGACTGAAGCTTTCTTT

V gene: TRBV11-2
D gene: TRBD2
clone size: .
J gene: TRBJ2-7
CDR3 protein: CASSLWDGRNEQYF
CDR3 DNA: TGTGCCAGCAGCCTCTGGGACGGGAGGAACGAGCAGTACTTC

V gene: TRBV27
D gene: .
clone size: once
J gene: TRBJ1-4
CDR3 protein: CASSFYPGSGGEKLFF
CDR3 DNA: TGTGCCAGCAGTTTCTACCCAGGGTCGGGTGGGGAAAAACTGTTTTTT

V gene: TRBV7-6
D gene: TRBD1
clone size: once
J gene: TRBJ2-2
CDR3 protein: CASSQRIRGPTGELFF
CDR3 DNA: TGTGCCAGCAGCCAAAGGATCAGGGGGCCGACCGGGGAGCTGTTTTTT

V gene: TRBV12-5
D gene: .
clone size: .
J gene: TRBJ1-1
CDR3 protein: CASGLRGLNTEAFF
CDR3 DNA: TGTGCTAGTGGTTTGAGGGGGTTGAACACTGAAGCTTTCTTT

V gene: TRBV7-9
D gene: .
clone size: .
J gene: TRBJ1-2
CDR3 protein: CASSSAGRDGYTF
CDR3 DNA: TGTGCCAGCAGCTCCGCAGGGAGGGATGGCTACACCTTC

V gene: TRBV5-6
D gene: .
clone size: .
J gene: TRBJ2-1
CDR3 protein: CASSSRYDYNEQFF
CDR3 DNA: TGTGCCAGCAGCTCTAGGTATGACTACAATGAGCAGTTCTTC

V gene: TRBV4-3
D gene: .
clone size: once
J gene: TRBJ2-3
CDR3 protein: CASSQEHRTDTQYF
CDR3 DNA: TGCGCCAGCAGCCAAGAACATCGCACAGATACGCAGTATTTT

V gene: TRBV27
D gene: TRBD1
clone size: .
J gene: TRBJ1-1
CDR3 protein: CASSSGQTNTEAFF
CDR3 DNA: TGTGCCAGCAGTTCGGGACAGACTAACACTGAAGCTTTCTTT

V gene: TRBV11-2
D gene: .
clone size: .
J gene: TRBJ1-4
CDR3 protein: CASSFVGGEKLFF
CDR3 DNA: TGTGCCAGCAGCTTCGTGGGGGGTGAAAAACTGTTTTTT

V gene: TRBV13
D gene: .
clone size: once
J gene: TRBJ1-4
CDR3 protein: CASSLRGGANEKLFF
CDR3 DNA: TGTGCCAGCAGCTTAAGAGGGGGAGCTAATGAAAAACTGTTTTTT

V gene: TRBV16
D gene: TRBD1
clone size: .
J gene: TRBJ1-5
CDR3 protein: CASSPPTGNQPQHF
CDR3 DNA: TGTGCCAGCAGCCCCCCGACAGGGAATCAGCCCCAGCATTTT

V gene: TRBV5-1
D gene: TRBD1
clone size: .
J gene: TRBJ1-1
CDR3 protein: CASQQGTGSTEAFF
CDR3 DNA: TGCGCCAGTCAACAGGGGACGGGGAGCACTGAAGCTTTCTTT

V gene: TRBV9
D gene: .
clone size: .
J gene: TRBJ2-2
CDR3 protein: CASSVAQGNTGELFF
CDR3 DNA: TGTGCCAGCAGCGTAGCGCAGGGGAACACCGGGGAGCTGTTTTTT